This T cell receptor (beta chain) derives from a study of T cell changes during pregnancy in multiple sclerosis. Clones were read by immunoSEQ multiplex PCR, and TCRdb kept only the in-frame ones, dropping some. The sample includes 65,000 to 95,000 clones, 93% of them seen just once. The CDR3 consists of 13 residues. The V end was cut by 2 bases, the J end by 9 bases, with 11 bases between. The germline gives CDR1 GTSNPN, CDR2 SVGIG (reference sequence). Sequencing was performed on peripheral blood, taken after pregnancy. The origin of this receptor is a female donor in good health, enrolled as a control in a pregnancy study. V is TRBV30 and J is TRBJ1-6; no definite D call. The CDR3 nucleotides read TGTGCCTGGAGTCGAGGTGGGTTTTCACCCCTCCACTTT. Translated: CAWSRGGFSPLHF.